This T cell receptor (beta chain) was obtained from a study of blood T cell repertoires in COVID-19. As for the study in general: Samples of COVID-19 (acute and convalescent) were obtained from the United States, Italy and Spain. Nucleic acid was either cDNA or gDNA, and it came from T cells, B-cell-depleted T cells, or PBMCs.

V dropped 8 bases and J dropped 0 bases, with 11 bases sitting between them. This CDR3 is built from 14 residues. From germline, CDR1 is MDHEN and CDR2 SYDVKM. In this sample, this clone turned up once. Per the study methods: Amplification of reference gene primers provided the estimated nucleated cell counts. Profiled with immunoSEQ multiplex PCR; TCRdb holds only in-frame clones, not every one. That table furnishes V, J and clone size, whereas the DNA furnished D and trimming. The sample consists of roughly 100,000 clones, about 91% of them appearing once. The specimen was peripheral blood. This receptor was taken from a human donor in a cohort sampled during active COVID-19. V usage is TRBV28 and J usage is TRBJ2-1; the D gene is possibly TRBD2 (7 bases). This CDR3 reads CASARGGSYNEQFF. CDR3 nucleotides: TGTGCCAGCGCTAGGGGGGGCTCCTACAATGAGCAGTTCTTC.